This T cell receptor beta chain originates from a study of beta chain features in type 1 diabetes. Findings and limits, study-wide: For patients, the naive, central memory and Treg TCRB repertoires appeared more alike than for healthy donors.

As to this clone: The antigen is not known.

The CDR3 runs 14 residues. Per germline, CDR1 MNHEY and CDR2 SMNVEV (reference sequence). The junction had 6 bases not matched to a gene; V was cut back by 1 base and J by 9 bases. The study reverse transcribed the entire isolated RNA, so it sequenced expressed TCRB transcripts. It was found that naive, central memory and regulatory T cell samples averaged around 3.6 million reads. Using immunoSEQ multiplex PCR, the repertoire was profiled, and TCRdb retains in-frame clones only, with some absent. The sample contains 130,000 to 150,000 clones, about 7% of which appear only once. This receptor was taken from a woman in her twenties or thirties in good health. The gene calls are TRBV27 and TRBJ2-1; 7 nucleotides match TRBD2. Input material: central memory CD4+ T cells from blood. The CDR3 region is CASSLLGEGREQFF. CDR3 in DNA: TGTGCCAGCAGTTTATTGGGGGAGGGCCGTGAGCAGTTCTTC.